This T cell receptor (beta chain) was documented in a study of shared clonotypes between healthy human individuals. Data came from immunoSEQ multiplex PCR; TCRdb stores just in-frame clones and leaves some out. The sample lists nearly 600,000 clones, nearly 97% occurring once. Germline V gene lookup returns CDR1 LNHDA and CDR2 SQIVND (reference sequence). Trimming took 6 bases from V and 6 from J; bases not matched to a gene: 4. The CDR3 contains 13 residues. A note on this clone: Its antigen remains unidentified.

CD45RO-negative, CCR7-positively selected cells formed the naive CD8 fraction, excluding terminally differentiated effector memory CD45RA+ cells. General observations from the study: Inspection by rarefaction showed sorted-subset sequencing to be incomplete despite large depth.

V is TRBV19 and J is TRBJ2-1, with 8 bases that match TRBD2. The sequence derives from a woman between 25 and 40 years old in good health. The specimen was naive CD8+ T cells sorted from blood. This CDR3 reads CASRETSANEQFF. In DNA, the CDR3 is TGTGCCAGTAGAGAGACTAGCGCCAATGAGCAGTTCTTC.